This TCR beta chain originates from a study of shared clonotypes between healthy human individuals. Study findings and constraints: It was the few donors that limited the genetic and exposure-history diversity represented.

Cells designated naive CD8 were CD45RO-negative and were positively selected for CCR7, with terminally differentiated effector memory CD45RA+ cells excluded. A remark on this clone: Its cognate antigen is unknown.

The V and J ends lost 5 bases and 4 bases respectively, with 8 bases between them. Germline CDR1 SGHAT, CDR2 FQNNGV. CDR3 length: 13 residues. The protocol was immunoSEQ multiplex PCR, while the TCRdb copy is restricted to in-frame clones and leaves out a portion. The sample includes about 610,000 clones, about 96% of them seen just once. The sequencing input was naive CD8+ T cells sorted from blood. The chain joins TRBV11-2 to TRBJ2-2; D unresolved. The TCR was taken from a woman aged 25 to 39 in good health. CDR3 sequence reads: CASSQSTTGELFF. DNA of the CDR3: TGTGCCAGCAGCCAATCTACCACCGGGGAGCTGTTTTTT.